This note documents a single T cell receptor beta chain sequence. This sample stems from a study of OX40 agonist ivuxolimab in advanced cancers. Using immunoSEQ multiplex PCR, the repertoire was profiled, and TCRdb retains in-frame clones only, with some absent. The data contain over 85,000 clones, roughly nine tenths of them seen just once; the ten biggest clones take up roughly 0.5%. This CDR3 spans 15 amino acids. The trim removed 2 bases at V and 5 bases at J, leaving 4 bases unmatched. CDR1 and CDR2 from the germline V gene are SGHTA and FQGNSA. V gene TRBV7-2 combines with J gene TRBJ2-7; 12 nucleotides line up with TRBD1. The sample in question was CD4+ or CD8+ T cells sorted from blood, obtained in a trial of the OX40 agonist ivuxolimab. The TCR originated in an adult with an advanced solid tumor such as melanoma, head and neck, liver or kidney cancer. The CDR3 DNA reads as TGTGCCAGCAGCTTATCGGGACAGGGGGCTGACGAGCAGTACTTC. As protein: CASSLSGQGADEQYF.